This TCR beta chain is from a study of cytotoxic CD8 clonotypes in ibrutinib-treated CLL. Study-level results: Patients showed higher baseline clonality than age-matched healthy donors, and it tracked circulating CD8+ T-cell counts.

Library input was approximately 1.8 micrograms of DNA from cryopreserved PBMCs. Germline V CDR1 and CDR2: SGHDT, YYEEEE. Between the trimmed V and J ends, which lost 0 bases and 7 bases, there was a span of 8 bases. The CDR3 contains 14 residues. The assay was immunoSEQ multiplex PCR, and TCRdb's table has in-frame clones only and misses some. The sample contains just under 70,000 clones, around two thirds of which appear only once. This clone was seen a handful of times. The antigen is unknown. The TCR was taken from a human donor with chronic lymphocytic leukemia. Sequenced here: PBMCs, sampled after 12 months of ibrutinib treatment. J is TRBJ1-6 and V is TRBV5-6; D remains unclear. CDR3 in DNA: TGTGCCAGCAGCTTGGGGCGGCGGAATTCACCCCTCCACTTT. Its protein is CASSLGRRNSPLHF.